The sequence of this T cell receptor beta chain was determined in a study of T cells in Graves' hyperthyroidism and ophthalmopathy. TCR beta CDR3 sequences were amplified from RNA transcripts. RT-PCR in the first round (using the HTBI primer set) targeted the TCR CDR3. TCRdb re-derived calls from the multiplex PCR reads in MiXCR, one entry per CDR3 protein. The sample has 96,000 or so distinct CDR3 sequences; just over 50% are singletons. With a duration under 2 months, the hyperthyroidism was newly diagnosed in patients aged 18 to 65. The CDR3 spans 11 residues. Trimming took 4 bases from V and 8 from J, leaving 11 bases between them. Germline CDR1 reads SQVTM; CDR2 reads ANQGSEA.

Sequencing was performed on blood. The chain has TRBV29-1 and TRBJ1-1; tentative D call: TRBD1 (6 bases). This sequence originates from a middle-aged woman with Graves' hyperthyroidism. In DNA, the CDR3 is TGCAGCGTTGTGGCTGGGACAGAAGCTTTCTTT. It yields the protein CSVVAGTEAFF.